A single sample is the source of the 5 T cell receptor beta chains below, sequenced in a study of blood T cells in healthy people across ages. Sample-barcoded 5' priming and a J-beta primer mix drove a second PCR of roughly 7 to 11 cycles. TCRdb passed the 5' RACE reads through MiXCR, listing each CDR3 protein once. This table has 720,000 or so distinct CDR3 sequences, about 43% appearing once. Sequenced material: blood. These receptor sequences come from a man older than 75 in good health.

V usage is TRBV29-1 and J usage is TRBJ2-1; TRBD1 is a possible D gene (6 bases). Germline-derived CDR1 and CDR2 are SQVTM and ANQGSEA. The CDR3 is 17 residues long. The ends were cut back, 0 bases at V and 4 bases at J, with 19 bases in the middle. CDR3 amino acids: CSVEDLPTGHSYNEQFF. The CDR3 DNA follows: TGCAGCGTTGAAGATCTCCCAACGGGACACTCTTACAATGAGCAGTTCTTC.

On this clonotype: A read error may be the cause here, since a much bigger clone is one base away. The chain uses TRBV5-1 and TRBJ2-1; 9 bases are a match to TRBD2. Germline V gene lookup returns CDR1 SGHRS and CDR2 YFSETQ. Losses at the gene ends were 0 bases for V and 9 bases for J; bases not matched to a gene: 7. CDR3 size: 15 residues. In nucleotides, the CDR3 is TGCGCCAGCAGCTTGGCCGTTAGCGGGGGTGGTGAGCAGTTCTTC. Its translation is CASSLAVSGGGEQFF. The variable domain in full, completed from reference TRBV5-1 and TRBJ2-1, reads KAGVTQTPRYLIKTRGQQVTLSCSPISGHRSVSWYQQTPGQGLQFLFEYFSETQRNKGNFPGRFSGRQFSNSRSEMNVSTLELGDSALYLCASSLAVSGGGEQFFGPGTRLTVL.

The CDR3 bases are TGCAGTGCTAGAGATCATGTACAGGGGAAGAACTATGGCTACACCTTC. Its protein is CSARDHVQGKNYGYTF. The gene calls are TRBV20-1 and TRBJ1-2; 7 bases map to TRBD1. This CDR3 spans 16 amino acids. Germline-derived CDR1 and CDR2 are DFQATT and SNEGSKA (reference sequence). V shed 0 bases, J shed 2 bases, and the junction held 9 bases outside the gene matches.

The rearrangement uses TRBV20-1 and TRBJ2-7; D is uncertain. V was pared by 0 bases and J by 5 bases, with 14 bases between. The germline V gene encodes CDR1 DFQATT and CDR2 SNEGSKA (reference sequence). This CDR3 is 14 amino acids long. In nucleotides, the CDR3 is TGCAGTGCTAGAGAGGAGAGGTTCAGGAACGAGCAGTACTTC. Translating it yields CSAREERFRNEQYF.

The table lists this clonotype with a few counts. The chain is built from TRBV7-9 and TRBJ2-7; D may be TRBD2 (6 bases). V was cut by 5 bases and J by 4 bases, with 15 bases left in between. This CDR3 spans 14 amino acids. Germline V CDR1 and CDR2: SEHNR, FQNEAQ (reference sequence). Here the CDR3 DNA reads TGTGCCAGCAGCCAGCTCAGCGGGTCGTACGAGCAGTACTTC. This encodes CASSQLSGSYEQYF.